These 7 T cell receptor beta chains were all obtained from the same sample, sequenced in a study of blood T cell repertoires in COVID-19 (dated by TCRdb to 2020 to 2021). Receptor libraries were prepared by the immunoSEQ multiplex PCR assay. The clones in this table, taken by TCRdb from immuneACCESS, are in-frame only. Not every clone is retained; where verified, under half of the shortfall comes from an unresolved V gene, and the cause of the rest is unknown. The sample contains about 190,000 clones, 70% to 85% of them found a single time. The ten top clones hold around 3.5% of the sample. Sequencing input: PBMCs or T cells enriched from blood (not recorded which). The receptor source for this set is a woman younger than 45 who had recovered from COVID-19.

This clone was seen a single time. The gene calls are TRBV5-1 and TRBJ2-1, with TRBD2 matching over 10 bases. CDR1 and CDR2 (germline): SGHRS, YFSETQ. The CDR3 covers 24 residues. Trimming at V came to 0 bases and at J to 0 bases, leaving 24 bases not matched to a gene. CDR3 loop: CASSLAPGGLAGVPTMGSYNEQFF. CDR3 coding DNA: TGCGCCAGCAGCTTGGCTCCGGGGGGGCTAGCGGGAGTTCCTACGATGGGCTCCTACAATGAGCAGTTCTTC.

This clone has a count of ten or more. The chain carries TRBV18 and TRBJ2-5; 7 bases are a match to TRBD1. CDR1 and CDR2 (germline): KGHSH, LQKENI. This CDR3 is built from 15 residues. The V segment lost 3 bases and the J segment 1 base; nucleotides outside the gene matches: 5. The CDR3 here is CASSPGTVAQETQYF. The CDR3 DNA reads as TGTGCCAGCTCACCGGGGACAGTGGCCCAAGAGACCCAGTACTTC.

J is TRBJ2-5 and V is TRBV21-1; TRBD1, the table's D call, lacks a check against the DNA. TRBV21-1 is noted as a pseudogene. This CDR3 comprises 14 residues. The CDR3 DNA is TGTGCCAGCAGCTCGGACAGAGGCCAAGAGACCCAGTACTTC. As protein: CASSSDRGQETQYF.

V gene TRBV19 combines with J gene TRBJ1-5, with TRBD1 identical over 12 bases. The CDR3 runs 17 residues. The J segment lost 6 bases and the V segment lost 6 bases, leaving 12 bases of the junction unmatched. The V gene's germline CDR1 is LNHDA and CDR2 SQIVND (reference sequence). CDR3 region: CASSHRPGQGAVQPQHF. CDR3 DNA: TGTGCCAGTAGCCACCGACCGGGACAGGGGGCTGTTCAGCCCCAGCATTTT.

This chain links TRBV6-5 with TRBJ1-5; the D gene is possibly TRBD1 (6 bases). Germline assignment: CDR1 MNHEY and CDR2 SVGAGI. This CDR3 spans 13 amino acids. Trimming removed 6 bases from V and 4 bases from J, with 10 bases in between. The CDR3 DNA is TGTGCCAGCAGGCAGGGGAGTAATCAGCCCCAGCATTTT. Its protein product is CASRQGSNQPQHF.

This chain links TRBV5-4 with TRBJ1-6, with D uncertain. CDR3 length equals 15 residues. V was shortened by 2 bases and J by 5 bases, with 11 bases between the two germline ends. CDR1 is SGHNT and CDR2 is YYREEE in the germline V gene (reference sequence). CDR3 in DNA: TGTGCCAGCAGCTTACTAGGTCGGGATAATTCACCCCTCCACTTT. Protein sequence: CASSLLGRDNSPLHF.

The gene calls are TRBV5-4 and TRBJ1-1; a weak D match, TRBD1 (6 bases). Looked up from germline, CDR1 is SGHNT and CDR2 is YYREEE (reference sequence). The V and J ends lost 2 bases and 8 bases respectively, with 25 bases between them. The length of the CDR3 is 17 residues. This CDR3 reads CASSFRKGGAGFREAFF. CDR3 in DNA: TGTGCCAGCAGCTTCCGCAAAGGGGGGGCTGGATTTAGGGAAGCTTTCTTT.